The 11 T cell receptor beta chains reported below all come from one sample, sequenced in a study of T cell responses to AZD1222 COVID-19 vaccine. Assay: immunoSEQ multiplex PCR; the TCRdb copy retains only in-frame clones and omits some. This table holds 150,000 to 200,000 clones, roughly 93% found once. The material was peripheral blood, obtained 28 days after the second dose of the MenACWY control vaccine. These receptors originate from an adult who received the MenACWY meningococcal vaccine as a control.

The genes are TRBV14 and TRBJ2-1; D uncertain. The CDR3 totals 14 residues. The V gene's germline CDR1 is SGHDN and CDR2 FVKESK. V was clipped by 0 bases and J by 4 bases, with 7 bases between them. Here the CDR3 reads CASSQDVFYNEQFF. For the CDR3, the DNA is TGTGCCAGCAGCCAAGATGTCTTTTACAATGAGCAGTTCTTC.

The V and J genes are TRBV15 and TRBJ1-1; no definite D call. Germline lookup yields CDR1 LNHNV and CDR2 YYDKDF (reference sequence). The V and J ends lost 3 bases and 5 bases respectively, with 16 bases between them. The CDR3 is made up of 15 amino acids. The CDR3, as DNA: TGTGCCACCAGCAGTGCAGACACGGGAGGGACTGAAGCTTTCTTT. Encoded protein: CATSSADTGGTEAFF.

This clone was picked up a small number of times. The DNA for the CDR3 is TGTGCCAGCAGTTTATATAATTCACCCCTCCACTTT. Translated: CASSLYNSPLHF. The chain has TRBV28 and TRBJ1-6; D unclear. In germline, CDR1 is MDHEN, CDR2 SYDVKM. V was trimmed by 1 base and J by 5 bases, leaving 0 bases between them. CDR3 length equals 12 residues.

The chain links TRBV4-2 to TRBJ1-5; TRBD1 matches 7 bases. Losses at the gene ends were 3 bases for V and 5 bases for J; bases not matched to a gene: 7. From germline, CDR1 is LGHNA and CDR2 YNFKEQ. CDR3 size: 15 residues. In nucleotides, the CDR3 is TGTGCCAGCAGCCATGGGGCAGGGGGAGATCAGCCCCAGCATTTT. Its translation is CASSHGAGGDQPQHF.

The V call is TRBV6-5, the J call TRBJ2-1; tentative D call: TRBD2 (6 bases). CDR3 length: 15 amino acids. Germline lookup yields CDR1 MNHEY and CDR2 SVGAGI. Between the trimmed V and J ends, which lost 5 bases and 7 bases, there was a span of 18 bases. The CDR3 nucleotides read TGTGCCAGCAGTACACCTTGGGGGGAAGGGAATGAGCAGTTCTTC. This translates into CASSTPWGEGNEQFF.

Only one count was recorded for this clone. The V call is TRBV28, the J call TRBJ1-6; maybe TRBD1 (6 bases). V was clipped by 6 bases and J by 3 bases, with 9 bases between them. The CDR3 has 14 amino acids. CDR1 is MDHEN and CDR2 is SYDVKM in the germline V gene. CDR3 bases: TGTGCCAGCAGGGGGGCGGTCTATAATTCACCCCTCCACTTT. It specifies CASRGAVYNSPLHF.

V and J are TRBV4-2 and TRBJ1-6; D is perhaps TRBD1 (5 bases). Trimming stripped 2 bases from V and 0 bases from J, with 23 bases between. The CDR3 runs 21 residues. Germline CDR1 reads LGHNA; CDR2 reads YNFKEQ. The CDR3 DNA sequence: TGTGCCAGCAGCCAACGAACCCCCACAGGAAGGTTAGGCTCCTATAATTCACCCCTCCACTTT. Protein product: CASSQRTPTGRLGSYNSPLHF.

The chain recombines TRBV21-1 with TRBJ1-5; the DNA was not used to check the table's D call, TRBD1. TRBV21-1 is recorded as a pseudogene. The CDR3 is 16 amino acids. The DNA of the CDR3 is TGTGCCAGCAGCTTCAAACCCAGACAGAGCAATCAGCCCCAGCATTTT. Translated: CASSFKPRQSNQPQHF.

The table lists this clone with a count of one. The germline gene is not matched at one end of the junction; a read error may be the cause. The rearrangement joins TRBV10-2 to TRBJ1-1; 8 nucleotides agree with TRBD1. The CDR3 extends over 12 amino acids. Per the germline V gene, CDR1 is WSHSY and CDR2 is SAAADI. CDR3 sequence: CASGDRGTEAFF. The CDR3 bases are TGCGCCAGCGGTGACAGGGGTACTGAAGCTTTCTTT.

The V gene is TRBV7-6, the J gene TRBJ1-3; TRBD1 matches at 9 bases. This CDR3 is built from 14 residues. Germline V gives CDR1 SGHVS, CDR2 FNYEAQ. V gave up 10 bases and J gave up 0 bases; unmatched junction bases: 4. The chain's CDR3 is CATGQGSSGNTIYF. Written as DNA, the CDR3 is TGTGCCACAGGACAGGGGAGCTCTGGAAACACCATATATTTT.

In this sample, this clone turned up once. The CDR3 DNA reads as TGTGCCTGGAGATCGGTAAGGACTGAAGCTTTCTTT. The encoded protein is CAWRSVRTEAFF. This sequence joins TRBV30 and TRBJ1-1; D unclear. Trimming removed 3 bases at V and 5 bases at J, with 10 bases between. The CDR3 length is 12 residues. Germline V CDR1 and CDR2: GTSNPN, SVGIG (reference sequence).